Following are 8 T cell receptor beta chains from one sample sequenced in a study of T cells expressing NK-cell markers. TCRdb re-called the 5' RACE reads and catalogs CDR3 proteins one per entry, DNA excluded. The specimen's table records under 200,000 distinct CDR3 sequences. The specimen sequenced was blood T cells: a sorted CD56 or NKG2C T cell subset, CD4+ or CD8+ T cells, or bulk PBMC T cells (not recorded which). The receptor set was obtained from a woman between 18 and 69 years old in good health.

The chain uses TRBV7-3 and TRBJ2-1. The CDR3 loop spans 11 amino acids. Germline V gene sequence: CDR1 SGHTA, CDR2 FQGTGA. CDR3 loop: CASSAYGEQFF.

V and J are TRBV20-1 and TRBJ1-2. Germline V gene lookup returns CDR1 DFQATT and CDR2 SNEGSKA (reference sequence). The CDR3 has 13 residues. CDR3 amino acids: CSAKDPAGYGYTF.

The V and J genes are TRBV11-2 and TRBJ1-2; the TCRdb call, TRBD1, lacks DNA for checking. The CDR3 extends over 14 amino acids. Germline assignment: CDR1 SGHAT and CDR2 FQNNGV. The CDR3 sequence is CASSFTGAGYGYTF.

The V gene is TRBV2, the J gene TRBJ2-7; TCRdb returns TRBD1, unconfirmable since there is no DNA. This CDR3 is 13 amino acids long. Per the germline V gene, CDR1 is SNHLY and CDR2 is FYNNEI. The CDR3 sequence is CASSGGTGVEQYF. Full variable domain (outside the CDR3, taken from reference TRBV2 and TRBJ2-7): EPEVTQTPSHQVTQMGQEVILRCVPISNHLYFYWYRQILGQKVEFLVSFYNNEISEKSEIFDDQFSVERPDGSNFTLKIRSTKLEDSAMYFCASSGGTGVEQYFGPGTRLTVT.

The rearrangement joins TRBV28 to TRBJ1-1. Germline V gene lookup returns CDR1 MDHEN and CDR2 SYDVKM. This CDR3 is 13 amino acids long. The chain's CDR3 is CASSFLGTTEAFF.

V usage is TRBV2 and J usage is TRBJ1-4. Germline V CDR1 and CDR2: SNHLY, FYNNEI. There are 15 residues in the CDR3. The CDR3 protein is CASSETWVSNEKLFF.

The chain recombines TRBV20-1 with TRBJ1-1; TCRdb indicates TRBD1, and absent DNA this call remains unverified. This CDR3 has 15 residues. Germline values: CDR1 DFQATT, CDR2 SNEGSKA (reference sequence). CDR3 sequence: CSALPGRFPNTEAFF.

The gene calls are TRBV4-2 and TRBJ2-7; TCRdb indicates TRBD2, and absent DNA this call remains unverified. Germline V lookup: CDR1 LGHNA, CDR2 YNFKEQ. The CDR3 totals 14 residues. CDR3 in amino acids: CASSKHGRDLEQYF.